This TCR beta chain was retrieved from a study of T cells expressing NK-cell markers. 5'RACE template switching with UMIs produced the TCR beta cDNA. After re-calling the 5' RACE reads, TCRdb lists one entry per CDR3 protein, DNA absent. With 440,000 or so distinct CDR3 sequences in the sample, the ten largest clones hold 7.3%. The CDR3 sequence is 14 residues long. The TCR sequence derives from a woman between 18 and 69 years old in good health. V usage is TRBV12-3 or TRBV12-4 and J usage is TRBJ2-1; without DNA, the TCRdb call of TRBD2 cannot be checked. Sequencing was performed on blood T cells: a sorted CD56 or NKG2C T cell subset, CD4+ or CD8+ T cells, or bulk PBMC T cells (not recorded which). The CDR3 here is CASDSGGSYNEQFF.